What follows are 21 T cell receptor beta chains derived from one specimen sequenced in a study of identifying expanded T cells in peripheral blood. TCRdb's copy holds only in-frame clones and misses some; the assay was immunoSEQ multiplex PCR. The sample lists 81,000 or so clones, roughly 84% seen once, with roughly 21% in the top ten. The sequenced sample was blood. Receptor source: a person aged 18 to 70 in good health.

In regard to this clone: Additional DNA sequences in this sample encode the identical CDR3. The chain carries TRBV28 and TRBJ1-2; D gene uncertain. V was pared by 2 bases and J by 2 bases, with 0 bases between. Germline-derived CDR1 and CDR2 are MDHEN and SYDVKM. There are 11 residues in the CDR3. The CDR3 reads CASSLNYGYTF. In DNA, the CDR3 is TGTGCCAGCAGTTTAAACTATGGCTACACCTTC.

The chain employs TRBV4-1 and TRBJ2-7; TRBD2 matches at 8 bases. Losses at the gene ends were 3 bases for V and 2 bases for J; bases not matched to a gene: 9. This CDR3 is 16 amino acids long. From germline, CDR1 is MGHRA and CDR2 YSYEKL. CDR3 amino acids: CASSHPGREAPYEQYF. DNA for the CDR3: TGCGCCAGCAGCCACCCGGGGCGGGAGGCCCCCTACGAGCAGTACTTC.

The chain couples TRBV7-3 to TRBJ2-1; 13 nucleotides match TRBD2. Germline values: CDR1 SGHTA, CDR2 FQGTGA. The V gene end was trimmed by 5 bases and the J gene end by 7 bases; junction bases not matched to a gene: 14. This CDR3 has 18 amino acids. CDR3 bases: TGTGCCAGCAGCCCGCTTGGAACTAGCGGGAGGGATGGGAATGAGCAGTTCTTC. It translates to CASSPLGTSGRDGNEQFF.

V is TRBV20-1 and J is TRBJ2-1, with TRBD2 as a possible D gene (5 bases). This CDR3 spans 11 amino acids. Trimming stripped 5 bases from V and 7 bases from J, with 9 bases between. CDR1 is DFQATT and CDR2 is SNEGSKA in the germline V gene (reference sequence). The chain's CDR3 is CSAEGKNEQFF. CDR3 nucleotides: TGCAGTGCTGAGGGTAAGAATGAGCAGTTCTTC.

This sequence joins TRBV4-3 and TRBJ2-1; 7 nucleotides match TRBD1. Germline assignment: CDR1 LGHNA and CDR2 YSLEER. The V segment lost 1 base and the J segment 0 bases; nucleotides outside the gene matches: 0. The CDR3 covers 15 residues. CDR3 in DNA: TGCGCCAGCAGCCAAGGGGACAGCTCCTACAATGAGCAGTTCTTC. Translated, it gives CASSQGDSSYNEQFF.

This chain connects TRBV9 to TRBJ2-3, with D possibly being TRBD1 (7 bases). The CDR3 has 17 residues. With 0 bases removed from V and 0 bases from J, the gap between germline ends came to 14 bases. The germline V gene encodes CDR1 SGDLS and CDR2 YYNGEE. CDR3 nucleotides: TGTGCCAGCAGCGTAGTGGAGGGGGCAGTTAGCACAGATACGCAGTATTTT. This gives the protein CASSVVEGAVSTDTQYF.

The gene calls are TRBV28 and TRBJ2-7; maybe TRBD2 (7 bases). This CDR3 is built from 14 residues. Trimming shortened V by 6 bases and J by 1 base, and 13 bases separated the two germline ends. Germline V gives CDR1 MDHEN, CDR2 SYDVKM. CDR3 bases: TGTGCCAGCAGGGGGAGGGGGATATCCTACGAGCAGTACTTC. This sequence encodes CASRGRGISYEQYF.

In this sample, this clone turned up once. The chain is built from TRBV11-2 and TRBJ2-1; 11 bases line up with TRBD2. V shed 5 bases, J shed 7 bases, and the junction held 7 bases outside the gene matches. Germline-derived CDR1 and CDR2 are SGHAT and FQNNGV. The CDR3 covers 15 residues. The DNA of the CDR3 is TGTGCCAGCAGCCCCGCCGGACTAGCGGGTAATGAGCAGTTCTTC. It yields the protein CASSPAGLAGNEQFF. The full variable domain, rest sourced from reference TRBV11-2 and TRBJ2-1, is EAGVAQSPRYKIIEKRQSVAFWCNPISGHATLYWYQQILGQGPKLLIQFQNNGVVDDSQLPKDRFSAERLKGVDSTLKIQPAKLEDSAVYLCASSPAGLAGNEQFFGPGTRLTVL.

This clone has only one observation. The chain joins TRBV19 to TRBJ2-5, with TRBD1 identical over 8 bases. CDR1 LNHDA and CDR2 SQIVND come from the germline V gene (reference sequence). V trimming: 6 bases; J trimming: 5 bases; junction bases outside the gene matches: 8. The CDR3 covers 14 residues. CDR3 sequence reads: CASRYTGGSETQYF. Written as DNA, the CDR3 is TGTGCCAGTAGATACACAGGGGGGTCTGAGACCCAGTACTTC. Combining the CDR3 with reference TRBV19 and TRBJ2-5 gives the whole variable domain DGGITQSPKYLFRKEGQNVTLSCEQNLNHDAMYWYRQDPGQGLRLIYYSQIVNDFQKGDIAEGYSVSREKKESFPLTVTSAQKNPTAFYLCASRYTGGSETQYFGPGTRLLVL.

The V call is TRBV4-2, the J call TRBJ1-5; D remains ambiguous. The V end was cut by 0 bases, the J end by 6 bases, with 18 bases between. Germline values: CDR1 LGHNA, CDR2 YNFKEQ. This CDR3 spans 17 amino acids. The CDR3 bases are TGTGCCAGCAGCCAAGATCCACTGGGATGTGAAAGTCAGCCCCAGCATTTT. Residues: CASSQDPLGCESQPQHF.

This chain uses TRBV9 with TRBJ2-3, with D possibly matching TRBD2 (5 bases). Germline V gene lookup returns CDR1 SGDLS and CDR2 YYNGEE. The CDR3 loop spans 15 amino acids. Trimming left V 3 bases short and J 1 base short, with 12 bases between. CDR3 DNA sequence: TGTGCCAGCAGCGCGGGGAACTACGGCACAGATACGCAGTATTTT. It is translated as CASSAGNYGTDTQYF.

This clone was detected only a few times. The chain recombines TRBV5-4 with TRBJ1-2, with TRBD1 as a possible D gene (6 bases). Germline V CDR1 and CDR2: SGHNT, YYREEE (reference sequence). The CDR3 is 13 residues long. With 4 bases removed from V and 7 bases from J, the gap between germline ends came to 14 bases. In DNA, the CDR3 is TGTGCCAGCAGCCACAACACAGGGTTTGGCTACACCTTC. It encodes CASSHNTGFGYTF. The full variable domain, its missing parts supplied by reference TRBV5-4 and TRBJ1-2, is ETGVTQSPTHLIKTRGQQVTLRCSSQSGHNTVSWYQQALGQGPQFIFQYYREEENGRGNFPPRFSGLQFPNYSSELNVNALELDDSALYLCASSHNTGFGYTFGSGTRLTVV.

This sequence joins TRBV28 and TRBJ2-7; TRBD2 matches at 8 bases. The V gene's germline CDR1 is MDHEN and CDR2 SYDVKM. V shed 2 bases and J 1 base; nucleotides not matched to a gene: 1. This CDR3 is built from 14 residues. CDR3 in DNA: TGTGCCAGCAGTTTAGGGACTAGTTCCTACGAGCAGTACTTC. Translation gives CASSLGTSSYEQYF.

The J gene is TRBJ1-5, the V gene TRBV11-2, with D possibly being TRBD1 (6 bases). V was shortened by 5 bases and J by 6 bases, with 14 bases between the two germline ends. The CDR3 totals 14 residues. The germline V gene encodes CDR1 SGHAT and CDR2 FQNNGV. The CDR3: CASSGEGGGQPQHF. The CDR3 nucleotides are TGTGCCAGCAGCGGTGAGGGGGGCGGTCAGCCCCAGCATTTT.

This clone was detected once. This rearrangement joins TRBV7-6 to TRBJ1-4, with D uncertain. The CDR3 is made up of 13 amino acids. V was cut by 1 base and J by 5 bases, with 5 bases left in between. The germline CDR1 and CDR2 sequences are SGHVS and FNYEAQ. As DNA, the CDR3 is TGTGCCAGCAGCTTAGGGGAGAATGAAAAACTGTTTTTT. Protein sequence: CASSLGENEKLFF.

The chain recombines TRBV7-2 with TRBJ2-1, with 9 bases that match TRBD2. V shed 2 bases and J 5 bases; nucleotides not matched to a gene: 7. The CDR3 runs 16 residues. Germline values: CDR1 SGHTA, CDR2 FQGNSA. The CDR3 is CASSLSGTSLNNEQFF. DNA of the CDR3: TGTGCCAGCAGCTTAAGTGGGACTAGCCTCAACAATGAGCAGTTCTTC.

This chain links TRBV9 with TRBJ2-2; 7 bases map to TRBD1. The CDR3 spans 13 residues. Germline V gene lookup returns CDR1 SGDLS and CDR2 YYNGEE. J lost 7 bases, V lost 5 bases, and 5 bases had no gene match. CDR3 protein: CASSQGGHGELFF. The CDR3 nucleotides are TGTGCCAGCAGTCAAGGGGGCCACGGGGAGCTGTTTTTT.

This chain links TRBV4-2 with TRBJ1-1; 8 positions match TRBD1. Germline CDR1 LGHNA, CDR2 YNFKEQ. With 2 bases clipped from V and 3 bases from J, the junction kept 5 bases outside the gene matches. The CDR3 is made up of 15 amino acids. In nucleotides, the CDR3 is TGTGCCAGCAGCCAACTAACAGGGGGTGACACTGAAGCTTTCTTT. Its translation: CASSQLTGGDTEAFF.

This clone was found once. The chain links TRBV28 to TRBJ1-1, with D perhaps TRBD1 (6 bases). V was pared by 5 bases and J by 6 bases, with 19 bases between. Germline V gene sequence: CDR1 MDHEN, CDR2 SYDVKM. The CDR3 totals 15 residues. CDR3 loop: CASSLPGTKGAEAFF. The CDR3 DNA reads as TGTGCCAGCAGTCTTCCTGGGACAAAGGGCGCTGAAGCTTTCTTT.

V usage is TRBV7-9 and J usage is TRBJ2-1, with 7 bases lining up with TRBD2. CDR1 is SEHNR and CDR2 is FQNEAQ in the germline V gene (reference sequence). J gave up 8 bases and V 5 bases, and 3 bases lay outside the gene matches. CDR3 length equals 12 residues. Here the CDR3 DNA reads TGTGCCAGCAGCCCCGGGGGGTATGAGCAGTTCTTC. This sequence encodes CASSPGGYEQFF.

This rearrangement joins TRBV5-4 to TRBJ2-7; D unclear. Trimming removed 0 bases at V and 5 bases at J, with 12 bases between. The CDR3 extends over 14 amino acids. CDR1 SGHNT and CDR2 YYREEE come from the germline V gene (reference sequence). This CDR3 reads CASSLGGPRDEQYF. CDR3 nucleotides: TGTGCCAGCAGCTTGGGAGGTCCTCGGGACGAGCAGTACTTC. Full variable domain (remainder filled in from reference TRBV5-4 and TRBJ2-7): ETGVTQSPTHLIKTRGQQVTLRCSSQSGHNTVSWYQQALGQGPQFIFQYYREEENGRGNFPPRFSGLQFPNYSSELNVNALELDDSALYLCASSLGGPRDEQYFGPGTRLTVT.